This entry lists 2 T cell receptor beta chains sequenced from one sample in a study of T cells expressing NK-cell markers (dated by TCRdb to about 2020). The library was built by means of 5' RACE. Instrument used: Illumina HiSeq 2000. TCRdb reprocessed the reads, and each CDR3 protein sequence is entered once, without DNA. The record for this sample contains 160,000 or so distinct CDR3 sequences. Less than 20% of the sample belongs to the ten largest clones. Sample: blood T cells: a sorted CD56 or NKG2C T cell subset, CD4+ or CD8+ T cells, or bulk PBMC T cells (not recorded which). All receptors derive from a woman aged 18 to 75 in good health.

V gene TRBV14 combines with J gene TRBJ1-1; checking the TCRdb D call of TRBD1 is not possible without DNA. CDR3 length: 12 residues. From germline, CDR1 is SGHDN and CDR2 FVKESK. The CDR3 here is CASGQGNTEAFF.

The rearrangement joins TRBV20-1 to TRBJ2-3; TCRdb's D call of TRBD2 is untestable without DNA. This CDR3 has 16 residues. The germline CDR1 and CDR2 sequences are DFQATT and SNEGSKA (reference sequence). CDR3 loop: CSASTPTSESTDTQYF.